These 5 T cell receptor beta chains were all obtained from the same sample, sequenced in a study of blood T cells in healthy people across ages. Together with a sample-barcoded 5' primer, a J-beta primer mix was included in a second PCR lasting about 7 to 12 cycles. From the 5' RACE reads, TCRdb called clonotypes with MiXCR, one entry per CDR3 protein. The sample includes about 1 million distinct CDR3 sequences, 40% to 50% of them seen just once. Source material: blood. The receptors come from an older woman in good health.

This clonotype was seen only a few times. The chain links TRBV7-2 to TRBJ1-5; D is uncertain. This CDR3 is built from 15 residues. The germline V and J ends were trimmed by 2 bases and 6 bases, with 14 bases remaining between them. Germline V gene lookup returns CDR1 SGHTA and CDR2 FQGNSA. In DNA form, the CDR3 reads TGTGCCAGCAGCTTATCCGGCGGCTGGGGTCAGCCCCAGCATTTT. This gives the protein CASSLSGGWGQPQHF.

As for this clonotype: The germline gene is not matched at one end of the junction; a read error may be the cause. This chain links TRBV4-2 with TRBJ1-2; 7 bases match TRBD1. The germline V gene encodes CDR1 LGHNA and CDR2 YNFKEQ. CDR3 length: 12 amino acids. For the CDR3, the DNA is TGTGCCAGCAGCCCGACAGGGAATGGCTACACTTTC. Its protein is CASSPTGNGYTF.

This clonotype was seen many times. The V call is TRBV24-1, the J call TRBJ2-1; TRBD2 agrees at 7 bases. The CDR3 contains 15 residues. Losses at the gene ends were 4 bases for V and 3 bases for J; bases not matched to a gene: 5. Germline V gene lookup returns CDR1 KGHDR and CDR2 SFDVKD. This CDR3 reads CATSDTSGDYNEQFF. CDR3 nucleotides: TGTGCCACCAGTGACACGAGCGGGGACTACAATGAGCAGTTCTTC.

The count of this clonotype is one. The V gene is TRBV12-3 or TRBV12-4, the J gene TRBJ1-5; the D is unclear. The V gene lost 1 base and the J gene lost 8 bases, with 9 bases spanning the gap. There are 13 residues in the CDR3. The CDR3 coding sequence is TGTGCCAGCAGTTTAGATACAGCAAAGCCCCAGCATTTT. Translation gives CASSLDTAKPQHF.

In regard to this clonotype: This may come from a read error, since a much larger clone is one base off. This chain uses TRBV4-2 with TRBJ2-5, with TRBD1 identical over 7 bases. CDR1 and CDR2 from the germline V gene are LGHNA and YNFKEQ. Trimming took 1 base from V and 11 from J; bases not matched to a gene: 13. This CDR3 contains 15 residues. The chain's CDR3 is CASSQVIGTAYAQYF. DNA for the CDR3: TGTGCCAGCAGCCAAGTTATTGGGACAGCCTACGCGCAGTACTTC.